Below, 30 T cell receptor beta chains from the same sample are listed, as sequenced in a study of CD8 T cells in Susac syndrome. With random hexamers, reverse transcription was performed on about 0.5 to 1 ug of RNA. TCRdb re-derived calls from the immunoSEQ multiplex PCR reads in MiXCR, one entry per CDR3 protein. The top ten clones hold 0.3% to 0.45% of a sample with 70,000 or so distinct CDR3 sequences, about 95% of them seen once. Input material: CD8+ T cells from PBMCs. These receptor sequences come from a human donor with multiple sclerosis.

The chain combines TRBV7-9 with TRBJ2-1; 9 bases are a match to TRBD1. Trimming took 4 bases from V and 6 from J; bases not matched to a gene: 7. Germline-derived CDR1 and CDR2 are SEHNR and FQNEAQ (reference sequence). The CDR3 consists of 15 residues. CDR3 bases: TGTGCCAGCAGCTCCTGGACAGGGGTGGGCAATGAGCAGTTCTTC. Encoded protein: CASSSWTGVGNEQFF.

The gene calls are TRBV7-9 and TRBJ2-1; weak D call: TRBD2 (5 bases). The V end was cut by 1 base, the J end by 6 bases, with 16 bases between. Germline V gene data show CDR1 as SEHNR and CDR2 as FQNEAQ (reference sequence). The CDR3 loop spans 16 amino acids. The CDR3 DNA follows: TGTGCCAGCAGCTTAGAAGACGTGGGAGAGGGCAATGAGCAGTTCTTC. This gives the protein CASSLEDVGEGNEQFF.

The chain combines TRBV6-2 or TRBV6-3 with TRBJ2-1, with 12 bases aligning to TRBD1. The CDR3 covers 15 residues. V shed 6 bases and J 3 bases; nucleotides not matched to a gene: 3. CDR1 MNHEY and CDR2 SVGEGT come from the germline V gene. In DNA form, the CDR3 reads TGTGCCAGCAGCCGGGACAGGGGGCTCTACAATGAGCAGTTCTTC. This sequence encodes CASSRDRGLYNEQFF.

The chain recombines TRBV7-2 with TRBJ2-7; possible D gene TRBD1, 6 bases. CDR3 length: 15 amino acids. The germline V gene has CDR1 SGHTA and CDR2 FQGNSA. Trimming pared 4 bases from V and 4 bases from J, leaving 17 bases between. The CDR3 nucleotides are TGTGCCAGCAGCTCGTCTGGTGCACAGGGTTACGAGCAGTACTTC. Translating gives CASSSSGAQGYEQYF. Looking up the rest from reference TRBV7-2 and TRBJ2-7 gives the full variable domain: GAGVSQSPSNKVTEKGKDVELRCDPISGHTALYWYRQSLGQGLEFLIYFQGNSAPDKSGLPSDRFSAERTGGSVSTLTIQRTQQEDSAVYLCASSSSGAQGYEQYFGPGTRLTVT.

CDR3 coding DNA: TGTGCCAGCAGCAACCGGGACAGGGACCCGTCGGAGCAGTACTTC. It yields the protein CASSNRDRDPSEQYF. The chain is built from TRBV9 and TRBJ2-7, with 9 bases lining up with TRBD1. This CDR3 contains 15 residues. Unmatched junction bases numbered 12, after V lost 4 bases and J lost 7 bases. Germline values: CDR1 SGDLS, CDR2 YYNGEE.

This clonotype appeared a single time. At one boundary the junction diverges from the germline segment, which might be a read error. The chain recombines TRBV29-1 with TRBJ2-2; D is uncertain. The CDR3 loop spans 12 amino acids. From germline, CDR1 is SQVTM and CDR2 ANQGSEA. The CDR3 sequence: CGLFSNTGELFF. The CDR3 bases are TGTGGGTTGTTTTCGAACACCGGGGAGCTGTTTTTT.

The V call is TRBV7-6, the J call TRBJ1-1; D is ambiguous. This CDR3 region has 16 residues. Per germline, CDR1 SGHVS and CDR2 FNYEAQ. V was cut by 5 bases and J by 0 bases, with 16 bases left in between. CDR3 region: CASSPDLRTLNTEAFF. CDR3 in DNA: TGTGCCAGCAGCCCCGACCTTCGAACCCTGAACACTGAAGCTTTCTTT.

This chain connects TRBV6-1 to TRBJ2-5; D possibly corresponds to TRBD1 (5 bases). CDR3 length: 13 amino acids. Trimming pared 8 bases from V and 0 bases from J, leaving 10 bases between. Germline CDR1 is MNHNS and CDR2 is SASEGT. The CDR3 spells CASSHRNQETQYF. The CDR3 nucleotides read TGTGCCAGCTCCCACAGGAACCAAGAGACCCAGTACTTC.

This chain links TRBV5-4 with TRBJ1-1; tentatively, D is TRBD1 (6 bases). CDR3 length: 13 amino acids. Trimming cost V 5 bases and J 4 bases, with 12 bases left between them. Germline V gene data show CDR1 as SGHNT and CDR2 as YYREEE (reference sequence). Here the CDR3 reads CASSLQGSTEAFF. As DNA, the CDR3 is TGTGCCAGCAGTTTACAGGGATCCACTGAAGCTTTCTTT.

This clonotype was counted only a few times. Here the CDR3 DNA reads TGTGCCAGCAGCGTAGGGGGGGCCACTGAAGCTTTCTTT. Translating it yields CASSVGGATEAFF. This chain links TRBV9 with TRBJ1-1, with a possible D match to TRBD1 (6 bases). The CDR3 extends over 13 amino acids. Deletions cut 0 bases from V and 4 bases from J, with 7 bases between. CDR1 is SGDLS, CDR2 YYNGEE, per germline.

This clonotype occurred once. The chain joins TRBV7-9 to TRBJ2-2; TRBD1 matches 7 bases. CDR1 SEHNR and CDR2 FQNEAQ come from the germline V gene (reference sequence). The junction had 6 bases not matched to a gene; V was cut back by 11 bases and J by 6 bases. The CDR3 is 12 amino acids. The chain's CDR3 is CAGRQGPGELFF. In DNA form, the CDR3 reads TGTGCCGGGCGACAGGGCCCCGGGGAGCTGTTTTTT. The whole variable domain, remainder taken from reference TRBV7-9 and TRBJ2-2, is DTGVSQNPRHKITKRGQNVTFRCDPISEHNRLYWYRQTLGQGPEFLTYFQNEAQLEKSRLLSDRFSAERPKGSFSTLEIQRTEQGDSAMYLCAGRQGPGELFFGEGSRLTVL.

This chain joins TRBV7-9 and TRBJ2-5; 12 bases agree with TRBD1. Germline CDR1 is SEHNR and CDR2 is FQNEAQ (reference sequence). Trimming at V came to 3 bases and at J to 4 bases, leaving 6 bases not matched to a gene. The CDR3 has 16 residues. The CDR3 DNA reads TGTGCCAGCAGCTTTCCGGGACAGGGGGCATCAGAGACCCAGTACTTC. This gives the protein CASSFPGQGASETQYF.

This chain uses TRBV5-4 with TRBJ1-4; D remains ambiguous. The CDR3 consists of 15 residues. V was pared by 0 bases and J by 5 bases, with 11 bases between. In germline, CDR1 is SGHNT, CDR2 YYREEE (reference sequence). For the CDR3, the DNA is TGTGCCAGCAGCTTGGCGGGAGGGAGCAATGAAAAACTGTTTTTT. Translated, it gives CASSLAGGSNEKLFF.

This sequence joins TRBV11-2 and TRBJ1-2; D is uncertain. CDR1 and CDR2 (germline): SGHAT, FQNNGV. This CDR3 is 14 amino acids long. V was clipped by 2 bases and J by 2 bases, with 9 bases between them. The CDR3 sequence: CASSLYGRNYGYTF. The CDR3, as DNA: TGTGCCAGCAGCTTATACGGAAGGAACTATGGCTACACCTTC.

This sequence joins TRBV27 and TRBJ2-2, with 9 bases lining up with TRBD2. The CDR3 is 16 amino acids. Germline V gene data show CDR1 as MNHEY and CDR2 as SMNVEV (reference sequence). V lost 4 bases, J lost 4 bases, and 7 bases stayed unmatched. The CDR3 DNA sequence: TGTGCCAGCAGTTCGCGGGGGGGCCAGCGCACCGGGGAGCTGTTTTTT. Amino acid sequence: CASSSRGGQRTGELFF.

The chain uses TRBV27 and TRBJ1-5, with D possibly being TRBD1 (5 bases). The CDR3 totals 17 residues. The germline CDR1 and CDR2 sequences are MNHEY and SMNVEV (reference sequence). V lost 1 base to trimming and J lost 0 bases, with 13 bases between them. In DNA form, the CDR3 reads TGTGCCAGCAGTTTATTGGGGCAGACTCTTAGCAATCAGCCCCAGCATTTT. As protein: CASSLLGQTLSNQPQHF.

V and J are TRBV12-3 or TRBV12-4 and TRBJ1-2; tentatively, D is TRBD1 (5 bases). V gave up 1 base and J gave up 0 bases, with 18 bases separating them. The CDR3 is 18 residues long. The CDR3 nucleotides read TGTGCCAGCAGTTTAGAGCCTCCCACAGGCCTTTCTAACTATGGCTACACCTTC. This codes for CASSLEPPTGLSNYGYTF.

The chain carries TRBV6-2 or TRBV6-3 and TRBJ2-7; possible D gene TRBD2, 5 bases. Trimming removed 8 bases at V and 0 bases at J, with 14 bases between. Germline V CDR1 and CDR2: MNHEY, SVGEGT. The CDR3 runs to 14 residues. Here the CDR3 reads CASSTSGSSYEQYF. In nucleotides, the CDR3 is TGTGCCAGCTCCACCAGCGGTTCCTCCTACGAGCAGTACTTC.

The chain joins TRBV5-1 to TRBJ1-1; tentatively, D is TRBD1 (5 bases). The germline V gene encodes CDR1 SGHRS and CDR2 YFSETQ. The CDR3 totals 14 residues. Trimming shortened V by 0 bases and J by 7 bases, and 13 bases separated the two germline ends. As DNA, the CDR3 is TGCGCCAGCAGCTTGGCCGGGTGGGGACTTGAAGCTTTCTTT. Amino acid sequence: CASSLAGWGLEAFF.

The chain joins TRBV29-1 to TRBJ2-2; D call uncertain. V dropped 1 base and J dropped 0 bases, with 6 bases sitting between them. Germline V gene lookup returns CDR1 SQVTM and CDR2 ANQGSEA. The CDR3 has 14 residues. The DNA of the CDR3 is TGCAGCGTTGAAGCCCGCTCGAACACCGGGGAGCTGTTTTTT. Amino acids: CSVEARSNTGELFF.

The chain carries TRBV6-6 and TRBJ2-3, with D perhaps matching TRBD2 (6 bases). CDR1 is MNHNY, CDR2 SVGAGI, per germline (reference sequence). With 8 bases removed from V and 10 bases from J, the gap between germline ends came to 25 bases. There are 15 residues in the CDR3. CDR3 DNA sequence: TGTGCCAGCGGAGTTATAGGGGACTCCAAAGACCCGCAGTATTTT. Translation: CASGVIGDSKDPQYF.

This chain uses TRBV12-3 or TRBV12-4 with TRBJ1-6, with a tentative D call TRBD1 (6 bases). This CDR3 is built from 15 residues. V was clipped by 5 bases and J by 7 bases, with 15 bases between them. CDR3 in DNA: TGTGCCAGCAGTCCCTCGGGGGGGACAAATTCACCCCTCCACTTT. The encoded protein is CASSPSGGTNSPLHF.

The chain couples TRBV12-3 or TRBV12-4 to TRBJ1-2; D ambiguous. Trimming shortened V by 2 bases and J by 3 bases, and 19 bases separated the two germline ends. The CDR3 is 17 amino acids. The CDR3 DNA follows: TGTGCCAGCAGTTTATCCTGGCAGGAGGCAGAGGACTATGGCTACACCTTC. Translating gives CASSLSWQEAEDYGYTF.

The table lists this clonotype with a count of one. This CDR3 is CASSLDFSRYSNQPQHF. The CDR3 region has the DNA TGTGCCAGCAGCTTAGATTTCAGCCGGTATAGCAATCAGCCCCAGCATTTT. The chain carries TRBV7-8 and TRBJ1-5, with unresolved D. CDR1 is SGHVS and CDR2 is FQNEAQ in the germline V gene. The germline V and J ends were trimmed by 1 base and 0 bases, with 13 bases remaining between them. This CDR3 is built from 17 residues. Combining the CDR3 with reference TRBV7-8 and TRBJ1-5 gives the whole variable domain GAGVSQSPRYKVAKRGQDVALRCDPISGHVSLFWYQQALGQGPEFLTYFQNEAQLDKSGLPSDRFFAERPEGSVSTLKIQRTQQEDSAVYLCASSLDFSRYSNQPQHFGDGTRLSIL.

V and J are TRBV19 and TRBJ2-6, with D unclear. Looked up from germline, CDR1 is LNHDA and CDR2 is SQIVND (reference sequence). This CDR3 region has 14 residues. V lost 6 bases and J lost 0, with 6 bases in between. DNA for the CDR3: TGTGCCAGTAGAGGCGGCTCTGGGGCCAACGTCCTGACTTTC. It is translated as CASRGGSGANVLTF.

This CDR3 is CASSELGGETQYF. The CDR3 DNA is TGTGCCAGCAGTGAATTGGGGGGAGAGACGCAGTATTTT. The chain couples TRBV25-1 to TRBJ2-3, with D maybe TRBD2 (6 bases). Trimming pared 1 base from V and 9 bases from J, leaving 11 bases between. The germline V gene has CDR1 MGHDK and CDR2 SYGVNS. This CDR3 spans 13 amino acids.

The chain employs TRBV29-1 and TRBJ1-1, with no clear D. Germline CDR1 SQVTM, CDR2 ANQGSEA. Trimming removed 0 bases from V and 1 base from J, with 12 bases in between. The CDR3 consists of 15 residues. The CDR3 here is CSVEDHLEPNTEAFF. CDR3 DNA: TGCAGCGTTGAAGATCACCTCGAGCCGAACACTGAAGCTTTCTTT.

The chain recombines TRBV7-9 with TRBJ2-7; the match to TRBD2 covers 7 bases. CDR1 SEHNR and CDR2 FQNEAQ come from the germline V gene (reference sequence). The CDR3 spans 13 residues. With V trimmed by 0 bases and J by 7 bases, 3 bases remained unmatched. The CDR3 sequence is CASSLASGGEQYF. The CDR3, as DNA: TGTGCCAGCAGCTTAGCTTCCGGGGGGGAGCAGTACTTC.

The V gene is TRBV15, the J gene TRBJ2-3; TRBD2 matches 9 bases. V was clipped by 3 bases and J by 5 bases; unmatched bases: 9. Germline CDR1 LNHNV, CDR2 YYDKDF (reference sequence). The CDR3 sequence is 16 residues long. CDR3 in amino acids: CATSSAQRGAGDTQYF. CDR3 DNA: TGTGCCACCAGCAGTGCTCAGCGGGGGGCCGGAGATACGCAGTATTTT.

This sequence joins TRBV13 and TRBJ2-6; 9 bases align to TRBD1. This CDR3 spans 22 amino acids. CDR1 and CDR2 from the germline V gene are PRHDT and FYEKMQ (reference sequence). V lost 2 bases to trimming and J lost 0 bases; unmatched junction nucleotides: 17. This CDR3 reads CASSLLSWGPGQGNSGANVLTF. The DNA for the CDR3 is TGTGCCAGCAGCTTACTCTCGTGGGGGCCGGGACAGGGTAACTCTGGGGCCAACGTCCTGACTTTC.